The 24 T cell receptor beta chains in this list originate from one sample, sequenced in a study of T-cell memory formation after mild COVID-19 (dated by TCRdb to the early 2020s). Libraries were made using 5' RACE. The instrument given in TCRdb is Illumina NovaSeq 6000. TCRdb redid the processing of the public reads, applying fastp at Q25 and MiXCR, and retained in-frame beta chains. Rows are unified per CDR3 protein, each entry keeping the most common DNA and genes. This sample is represented by roughly 130,000 distinct CDR3 sequences; about 5.9% of them were singletons. Of the sample, roughly 2% falls within the top ten clones. The source material was PBMCs or a T cell subset sorted from them (not recorded which). Receptor source: an adult woman who had mild COVID-19 (a few samples of this study predate the infection). The sample titles of this study are shuffled in the database, so cell type and time point are left out; the donor was told from shared clones.

This clonotype was counted many times. The gene calls are TRBV25-1 and TRBJ1-1; D call uncertain. CDR3 length equals 13 residues. V was pared by 5 bases and J by 0 bases, with 7 bases between. Germline CDR1 and CDR2: MGHDK and SYGVNS. CDR3: CASSLNMNTEAFF. CDR3 in DNA: TGTGCCAGCAGTTTAAACATGAACACTGAAGCTTTCTTT.

V is TRBV11-2 and J is TRBJ2-5; the match to TRBD2 covers 8 bases. Germline values: CDR1 SGHAT, CDR2 FQNNGV. This CDR3 comprises 16 residues. J lost 1 base, V lost 0 bases, and 4 bases had no gene match. The CDR3 sequence is CASSLDRGGPQETQYF. DNA of the CDR3: TGTGCCAGCAGCTTAGATCGGGGGGGGCCCCAAGAGACCCAGTACTTC.

The V gene is TRBV7-2, the J gene TRBJ1-3; D might be TRBD1 (5 bases). CDR3 length equals 14 residues. Germline assignment: CDR1 SGHTA and CDR2 FQGNSA. The V gene lost 4 bases and the J gene lost 4 bases, with 11 bases spanning the gap. Here the CDR3 reads CASSSRQFGNTIYF. The CDR3 nucleotides are TGTGCCAGCAGCTCCAGACAGTTCGGAAACACCATATATTTT.

The J gene is TRBJ2-3, the V gene TRBV7-9; D tentatively fits TRBD1 or TRBD2 (5 bases each). The germline CDR1 and CDR2 sequences are SEHNR and FQNEAQ (reference sequence). The V end was cut by 5 bases, the J end by 5 bases, with 20 bases between. The length of the CDR3 is 16 residues. CDR3 protein: CASSPGSGPTGDTQYF. The CDR3 DNA is TGTGCCAGCAGCCCCGGCTCGGGACCCACCGGAGATACGCAGTATTTT.

This chain links TRBV7-3 with TRBJ1-1; D is unclear. The CDR3 contains 13 residues. In germline, CDR1 is SGHTA, CDR2 FQGTGA. V was pared by 5 bases and J by 2 bases, with 9 bases between. The CDR3 nucleotides read TGTGCCAGCAGCCAATCACGAAACACTGAAGCTTTCTTT. It encodes CASSQSRNTEAFF.

This clonotype occurred many times. CDR3 sequence reads: CSARGPTPGQLNQPQHF. CDR3 in DNA: TGCAGTGCTAGAGGCCCGACCCCGGGACAGCTAAATCAGCCCCAGCATTTT. V usage is TRBV20-1 and J usage is TRBJ1-5, with 7 bases fitting TRBD1. The germline V gene has CDR1 DFQATT and CDR2 SNEGSKA (reference sequence). This CDR3 region has 17 residues. The trim removed 1 base at V and 4 bases at J, leaving 13 bases unmatched.

This clonotype was recorded a few times. V is TRBV27 and J is TRBJ1-5, with 7 nucleotides matching TRBD1. This CDR3 has 14 amino acids. After removal of 6 bases from V and 4 bases from J, the junction contained 6 bases not matched to a gene. Per the germline V gene, CDR1 is MNHEY and CDR2 is SMNVEV (reference sequence). The CDR3 here is CASREGTDNQPQHF. Here the CDR3 DNA reads TGTGCCAGCAGAGAAGGGACAGATAATCAGCCCCAGCATTTT.

V usage is TRBV23-1 and J usage is TRBJ2-7, with 10 positions matching TRBD1. TRBV23-1 is placed among ORFs of uncertain function. This CDR3 spans 17 amino acids. The V segment lost 2 bases and the J segment 7 bases; nucleotides outside the gene matches: 14. In DNA, the CDR3 is TGCGCCAGCAGTCAAGCAACCGGACAGGGGGACTCTTATGAGCAGTACTTC. It translates to CASSQATGQGDSYEQYF.

This clonotype was seen repeatedly, ten times or more. The CDR3 here is CSVLWRETQETQYF. CDR3 nucleotides: TGCAGCGTTCTCTGGCGGGAGACTCAAGAGACCCAGTACTTC. V is TRBV29-1 and J is TRBJ2-5, with 7 nucleotides matching TRBD2. Per the germline V gene, CDR1 is SQVTM and CDR2 is ANQGSEA. The CDR3 is 14 amino acids. Trimming cost V 5 bases and J 2 bases; bases outside gene matches: 8.

Only a few counts were recorded for this clonotype. V usage is TRBV29-1 and J usage is TRBJ2-6; D is possibly TRBD2 (7 bases). CDR3 length: 15 residues. From germline, CDR1 is SQVTM and CDR2 ANQGSEA. The CDR3 protein is CSASGGPSGANVLTF. DNA of the CDR3: TGCAGTGCCTCCGGGGGGCCCTCTGGGGCCAACGTCCTGACTTTC.

The rearrangement links TRBV30 to TRBJ2-6; 9 bases are a match to TRBD1. V shed 0 bases and J 0 bases; nucleotides not matched to a gene: 6. Germline V gene lookup returns CDR1 GTSNPN and CDR2 SVGIG (reference sequence). The length of the CDR3 is 18 residues. The CDR3 nucleotides read TGTGCCTGGAGTGTACATGGGACAGGGAGCTCTGGGGCCAACGTCCTGACTTTC. This gives the protein CAWSVHGTGSSGANVLTF.

This clonotype was found many times. The V and J genes are TRBV6-5 and TRBJ2-2; D is perhaps TRBD1 (6 bases). Germline V gene data show CDR1 as MNHEY and CDR2 as SVGAGI. This CDR3 is 16 amino acids long. Trimming removed 5 bases at V and 10 bases at J, with 23 bases between. CDR3 region: CASSPPRLPGAVELFF. DNA for the CDR3: TGTGCCAGCAGTCCCCCCAGGCTACCAGGGGCCGTGGAGCTGTTTTTT.

In nucleotides, the CDR3 is TGTGCCAGCAGGGACCAGGCTCTCTCTGGAAACACCATATATTTT. Translated: CASRDQALSGNTIYF. This chain links TRBV2 with TRBJ1-3, with unresolved D. Per germline, CDR1 SNHLY and CDR2 FYNNEI. The V end lost 6 bases, the J end lost 0 bases, and 12 bases lay between the germline ends. The CDR3 spans 15 residues.

The sample holds many counts of this clonotype. The J gene is TRBJ2-7, the V gene TRBV9; D gene unclear. Germline V gene lookup returns CDR1 SGDLS and CDR2 YYNGEE. This CDR3 comprises 15 residues. V was pared by 1 base and J by 2 bases, with 13 bases between. This chain's CDR3 is CASSVSPVSPYEQYF. For the CDR3, the DNA is TGTGCCAGCAGCGTATCTCCGGTATCCCCCTACGAGCAGTACTTC.

The genes are TRBV2 and TRBJ2-7; D might be TRBD1 or TRBD2, each matching 5 bases. Deletions cut 3 bases from V and 5 bases from J, with 14 bases between. Germline V gene sequence: CDR1 SNHLY, CDR2 FYNNEI. CDR3 length: 14 amino acids. The CDR3 loop is CASSDRGQGHEQYF. CDR3 DNA: TGTGCCAGCAGTGACCGCGGGCAGGGCCACGAGCAGTACTTC.

Ten or more counts support this clonotype. One end of the junction is discordant with germline, which a read error may explain. V gene TRBV7-7 combines with J gene TRBJ2-5, with D perhaps matching TRBD1 or TRBD2 (5 bases each). From germline, CDR1 is SSHAT and CDR2 FNYEAQ (reference sequence). The CDR3 has 15 amino acids. CDR3 sequence reads: CASSQPGTPQETQYF. The CDR3 DNA reads TGTGCTAGCAGCCAACCCGGGACGCCCCAAGAGACCCAGTACTTC.

This clonotype was found a few times. This chain uses TRBV3-1 with TRBJ2-3; D gene uncertain. The CDR3 consists of 13 residues. Deletions cut 1 base from V and 6 bases from J, with 8 bases between. Germline V gives CDR1 LGHDT, CDR2 YNNKEL (reference sequence). CDR3 in DNA: TGTGCCAGCAGCCAAGTCATCCGGGATACGCAGTATTTT. Protein sequence: CASSQVIRDTQYF.

Many counts were recorded for this clonotype. This sequence joins TRBV2 and TRBJ1-1; D gene unclear. The length of the CDR3 is 14 residues. V lost 4 bases and J lost 1, with 10 bases in between. The germline V gene has CDR1 SNHLY and CDR2 FYNNEI. CDR3 residues: CASSAGRENTEAFF. CDR3 DNA: TGTGCCAGCAGTGCGGGCAGAGAGAACACTGAAGCTTTCTTT. The full variable domain, its missing parts supplied by reference TRBV2 and TRBJ1-1, is EPEVTQTPSHQVTQMGQEVILRCVPISNHLYFYWYRQILGQKVEFLVSFYNNEISEKSEIFDDQFSVERPDGSNFTLKIRSTKLEDSAMYFCASSAGRENTEAFFGQGTRLTVV.

Only a few counts were recorded for this clonotype. The chain uses TRBV3-1 and TRBJ1-1; possibly TRBD1 for D (6 bases). This CDR3 contains 13 residues. Germline V CDR1 and CDR2: LGHDT, YNNKEL (reference sequence). The V gene lost 6 bases and the J gene lost 1 base, with 9 bases spanning the gap. The CDR3 nucleotides are TGTGCCAGCAGAACACAGGGGAACACTGAAGCTTTCTTT. This sequence encodes CASRTQGNTEAFF.

This clonotype has more than one count but fewer than ten. The chain employs TRBV11-2 and TRBJ2-7; TRBD2 agrees at 8 bases. Germline CDR1 is SGHAT and CDR2 is FQNNGV. V lost 5 bases, J lost 2 bases, and 8 bases stayed unmatched. This CDR3 has 15 residues. The CDR3 sequence is CASSTLAGATYEQYF. Written as DNA, the CDR3 is TGTGCCAGCAGCACTCTAGCGGGCGCAACCTACGAGCAGTACTTC.

This clonotype was recorded many times. This chain uses TRBV12-3 or TRBV12-4 with TRBJ2-3, with D uncertain. The CDR3 contains 13 residues. Deletions cut 3 bases from V and 4 bases from J, with 8 bases between. The CDR3 DNA reads TGTGCCAGCAGTTTTACCAATGCAGATACGCAGTATTTT. This translates into CASSFTNADTQYF.

The chain carries TRBV20-1 and TRBJ2-7, with 8 bases identical to TRBD1. This CDR3 is built from 15 residues. The V gene's germline CDR1 is DFQATT and CDR2 SNEGSKA (reference sequence). V lost 6 bases and J lost 3; bases outside the gene matches: 13. DNA of the CDR3: TGCAGTGCCCCTAAGCCGGCAGGGGGCAGCTACGAGCAGTACTTC. Translating it yields CSAPKPAGGSYEQYF.

This sequence joins TRBV2 and TRBJ2-5; TRBD2 is a possible D gene (6 bases). The CDR3 covers 12 residues. Trimming removed 10 bases from V and 5 bases from J, with 14 bases in between. Germline V CDR1 and CDR2: SNHLY, FYNNEI. The chain's CDR3 is CATSREAETQYF. The CDR3 nucleotides are TGTGCCACCTCAAGGGAGGCGGAGACCCAGTACTTC.

V and J are TRBV20-1 and TRBJ2-7; no firm D call. Trimming pared 3 bases from V and 0 bases from J, leaving 15 bases between. The germline gives CDR1 DFQATT, CDR2 SNEGSKA (reference sequence). This CDR3 spans 15 amino acids. The CDR3 protein is CSASGGSLRSYEQYF. As DNA, the CDR3 is TGCAGTGCTAGTGGTGGCTCTCTTCGCTCCTACGAGCAGTACTTC.